A selection of T cell receptor beta chains follows, all from one sample in a study of cytomegalovirus exposure and HLA in healthy donors. Sequenced by immunoSEQ multiplex PCR; TCRdb stores in-frame clones only, minus some. The sample yields 130,000 to 150,000 clones, around three quarters seen once. Sequenced material: PBMCs. The receptors stem from a young woman in good health and CMV-seropositive. CDR3s include the opening cysteine and the closing phenylalanine or tryptophan. A D gene is named only where the DNA matches it firmly. Clone size is given for some rows only: seen once, a few or many times, or a class if the clone is expanded.

J gene | D gene | V gene | clone size | CDR3 DNA | CDR3 protein
TRBJ1-5 | NA | TRBV5-4 | NA | TGTGCCAGCAGCTTACAGGGTCGGGGCCAGCCCCAGCATTTT | CASSLQGRGQPQHF
TRBJ2-3 | NA | TRBV6-1 | NA | TGTGCCAGCAGAACTGCAGGGGCTCCCACAGATACGCAGTATTTT | CASRTAGAPTDTQYF
TRBJ2-3 | TRBD1 | TRBV5-4 | NA | TGTGCCAGCAGCCCAGCGGACAGGGGAGAAGATACGCAGTATTTT | CASSPADRGEDTQYF
TRBJ1-2 | TRBD1 | TRBV20-1 | NA | TGCAGTGAGGGGGCTGGCTACACCTTC | CSEGAGYTF
TRBJ2-1 | TRBD2 | TRBV7-9 | NA | TGTGCCAGCAGCCTCGGACTAGTGGTATCTGAGCAGTTCTTC | CASSLGLVVSEQFF
TRBJ2-3 | TRBD2 | TRBV19 | NA | TGTGCCAGTAGTATGGAGACTAGCGGGGGGACAGATACGCAGTATTTT | CASSMETSGGTDTQYF
TRBJ1-2 | NA | TRBV7-9 | once | TGTGCCAGCAGCTTAGCTCAGGCAACTAACTATGGCTACACCTTC | CASSLAQATNYGYTF
TRBJ1-1 | NA | TRBV4-3 | NA | TGCGCCAGCAGCCAAGGCGGGGGTGGCCACACTGAAGCTTTCTTT | CASSQGGGGHTEAFF
TRBJ1-6 | TRBD1 | TRBV5-4 | NA | TGTGCCAGCAGCTTGGAGTCCCGGACAGGTTCACCCCTCCACTTT | CASSLESRTGSPLHF
TRBJ1-2 | NA | TRBV9 | NA | TGTGCCAGCAGCCAGTGGAATGACGGAGCTAACTATGGCTACACCTTC | CASSQWNDGANYGYTF
TRBJ1-2 | TRBD1 | TRBV4-2 | NA | TGTGCCAGCAGGCGGACAGGGGGCGACTATGGCTACACCTTC | CASRRTGGDYGYTF
TRBJ2-2 | TRBD2 | TRBV5-1 | NA | TGCGCCAGCAGCGCCGGACTAGCGGGGCAGACCGGGGAGCTGTTTTTT | CASSAGLAGQTGELFF
TRBJ1-1 | TRBD1 | TRBV9 | NA | TGTGCCAGCAGCGTAGATATAGGGACAGGGGGCATGACGACTGAAGCTTTCTTT | CASSVDIGTGGMTTEAFF
TRBJ1-5 | TRBD1 | TRBV19 | NA | TGTGCCAGTAGTAGGGAAAACAGGGGCCGAAATCAGCCCCAGCATTTT | CASSRENRGRNQPQHF
TRBJ1-4 | TRBD1 | TRBV14 | NA | TGTGCCAGCAGCCAACGGACAGGGGGCTTTGAAAAACTGTTTTTT | CASSQRTGGFEKLFF
TRBJ2-2 | TRBD2 | TRBV7-2 | NA | TGTGCCAGCAGCTCGAGCGGGGGAGGGGAGCTGTTTTTT | CASSSSGGGELFF
TRBJ1-2 | TRBD1 | TRBV7-2 | once | TGTGCCAGCAGCCTACCGACCGGGACAGGAAACAACTATGGCTACACCTTC | CASSLPTGTGNNYGYTF
TRBJ2-3 | TRBD2 | TRBV11-3 | NA | TGTGCCAGCAGCTTAGGTTCGTGGGCTAGCGGGGGATACACAGATACGCAGTATTTT | CASSLGSWASGGYTDTQYF
TRBJ1-1 | NA | TRBV5-1 | once | TGCGCCAGCAGCTTCCAATTAACAGGTAACACTGAAGCTTTCTTT | CASSFQLTGNTEAFF
TRBJ2-1 | NA | TRBV7-2 | NA | TGTGCCAGCGGTCTAACCTACTACAATGAGCAGTTCTTC | CASGLTYYNEQFF
TRBJ1-1 | NA | TRBV29-1 | few | TGCAGCGTTGAAGTTCGGGGGTTGGTGACTGAAGCTTTCTTT | CSVEVRGLVTEAFF
TRBJ2-1 | TRBD1 | TRBV5-6 | once | TGTGCCAGCAGCTTTTACAGGGGCCAGTACAATGAGCAGTTCTTC | CASSFYRGQYNEQFF
TRBJ2-7 | TRBD1 | TRBV18 | NA | TGTGCCAGCTCATCGTCCGGGACAGGGGGATCCTACGAGCAGTACTTC | CASSSSGTGGSYEQYF
TRBJ2-7 | NA | TRBV15 | NA | TGTGCCACCAGCACCTCGACAGGAGTCTACGAGCAGTACTTC | CATSTSTGVYEQYF
TRBJ2-1 | NA | TRBV27 | NA | TGTGCCAGCAGTTTGGGGGCAGGAGATTACAATGAGCAGTTCTTC | CASSLGAGDYNEQFF
TRBJ1-5 | TRBD1 | TRBV2 | few | TGTGCCAGCAGTGCTGGGACAGCTTACAATCAGCCCCAGCATTTT | CASSAGTAYNQPQHF
TRBJ2-3 | NA | TRBV5-1 | once | TGCGCCAGCAGCTTGTTTGCGGGGAGGTCGATAGATACGCAGTATTTT | CASSLFAGRSIDTQYF
TRBJ1-5 | NA | TRBV7-9 | NA | TGTGCCAGCAGCCCTCACTTAACAGGACACCCCGGGAGCAATCAGCCCCAGCATTTT | CASSPHLTGHPGSNQPQHF
TRBJ1-2 | NA | TRBV19 | NA | TGTGCCAGTAGTATAGATCCAGCGGGACGAACGACCTATGGCTACACCTTC | CASSIDPAGRTTYGYTF
TRBJ2-7 | NA | TRBV4-2 | NA | TGTGCCAGCAGCCAAGACGCAGGCGTCCCCTACGAGCAGTACTTC | CASSQDAGVPYEQYF
TRBJ1-5 | NA | TRBV28 | NA | TGTGCCAGCAGTTTAGGGGGGTCAAATCAGCCCCAGCATTTT | CASSLGGSNQPQHF
TRBJ2-6 | NA | TRBV19 | NA | TGTGCCACCGAAAGGCGTCAGGGCCTCTCTGGGGCCAACGTCCTGACTTTC | CATERRQGLSGANVLTF
TRBJ1-1 | NA | TRBV25-1 | few | TGTGCCAGCAGGGAACAGGGTGGGGTCACTGAAGCTTTCTTT | CASREQGGVTEAFF
TRBJ2-7 | TRBD1 | TRBV6-5 | NA | TGTGCCAGCAGTTACTCACGGACAGGGGGGAGCTACGAGCAGTACTTC | CASSYSRTGGSYEQYF
TRBJ2-7 | TRBD2 | TRBV6-5 | NA | TGTGCCAGCAGTCTGGAATGGACTAGCTTGAACGAGCAGTACTTC | CASSLEWTSLNEQYF
TRBJ2-3 | NA | TRBV19 | NA | TGTGCCAGTACCCTGGGGGGTGGCACAGATACGCAGTATTTT | CASTLGGGTDTQYF
TRBJ2-1 | TRBD2 | TRBV29-1 | NA | TGCAGCGTGCGCGGGGGGGCCTCGTACAATGAGCAGTTCTTC | CSVRGGASYNEQFF
TRBJ1-1 | NA | TRBV4-1 | NA | TGCGCCAGCAGCCAAGTTTCCTTCAACACTGAAGCTTTCTTT | CASSQVSFNTEAFF
TRBJ1-4 | NA | TRBV5-5 | once | TGTGCCAGCAGCTTGGCCGTTGGCAGTGTTAATGAAAAACTGTTTTTT | CASSLAVGSVNEKLFF
TRBJ2-1 | NA | TRBV18 | NA | TGTGCCAGCTCACCGGACACTTACAATGAGCAGTTCTTC | CASSPDTYNEQFF
TRBJ1-6 | TRBD1 | TRBV7-8 | NA | TGTGCCAGCAGCCGGCTGTACAGGGGAGGAGATTCACCCCTCCACTTT | CASSRLYRGGDSPLHF
TRBJ2-1 | TRBD1 | TRBV2 | NA | TGTGCCAGCAGTGAAAGGGGGCAAGGTGAGCAGTTCTTC | CASSERGQGEQFF
TRBJ1-2 | TRBD1 | TRBV19 | NA | TGTGCCAGTAGTCCCGGGACAGCTGTAGGCAGCACCTTC | CASSPGTAVGSTF
TRBJ2-2 | TRBD1 | TRBV19 | NA | TGTGCCAGTAGTAACGGACAGGGCGCCGGGGAGCTGTTTTTT | CASSNGQGAGELFF
TRBJ2-5 | TRBD2 | TRBV5-1 | NA | TGCGCCAGCAGCTTGGGATCGGGGGGTGGAAGTGCGGAGACCCAGTACTTC | CASSLGSGGGSAETQYF
TRBJ2-3 | TRBD2 | TRBV7-2 | NA | TGTGCCAGCAGCCGAAAACTAGCGGGGGGGCTCACAGATACGCAGTATTTT | CASSRKLAGGLTDTQYF
TRBJ2-1 | TRBD1 | TRBV6-6 | once | TGTGCCAGCACCTGGACAGGGGGCGCGGGCAATGAGCAGTTCTTC | CASTWTGGAGNEQFF
TRBJ1-2 | NA | TRBV15 | once | TGTGCCACCAGCAGAGTGATGGCCTTTACCCATGCTGGCTACACCTTC | CATSRVMAFTHAGYTF
TRBJ2-7 | NA | TRBV6-6 | NA | TGTGCCAGCAGTTATATAGGGGGCGAGCAGTACTTC | CASSYIGGEQYF
TRBJ2-7 | NA | TRBV10-2 | NA | TGCGCCAGCAGTGAGTTTTACAGCTCCTACGAGCAGTACTTC | CASSEFYSSYEQYF
TRBJ1-5 | NA | TRBV18 | few | TGTGCCAGCTCACTTTCTCAGACAAATCAGCCCCAGCATTTT | CASSLSQTNQPQHF
TRBJ1-2 | NA | TRBV30 | once | TGTGCCTGGAGTCGGAGGGCAGGCCCGATCTATGGCTACACCTTC | CAWSRRAGPIYGYTF
TRBJ1-2 | NA | TRBV20-1 | few | TGCAGTGCCGGGACTCACGGGGGCTACACCTTC | CSAGTHGGYTF
TRBJ1-3 | TRBD1 | TRBV6-6 | once | TGTGCCAGCTCACAGGGGTCGGGAAACACCATATATTTT | CASSQGSGNTIYF
TRBJ1-6 | NA | TRBV16 | NA | TGTGCCAGCAGCAGACGCCGAGGGATGATGAATTCACCCCTCCACTTT | CASSRRRGMMNSPLHF
TRBJ1-1 | NA | TRBV7-9 | medium-sized | TGTGCCAGCAGCCCGCTGAGGGCTGAAGCTTTCTTT | CASSPLRAEAFF
TRBJ2-7 | NA | TRBV6-5 | NA | TGTGCCAGCAGTTACGGTAGCGGAGTATCCTACGAGCAGTACTTC | CASSYGSGVSYEQYF